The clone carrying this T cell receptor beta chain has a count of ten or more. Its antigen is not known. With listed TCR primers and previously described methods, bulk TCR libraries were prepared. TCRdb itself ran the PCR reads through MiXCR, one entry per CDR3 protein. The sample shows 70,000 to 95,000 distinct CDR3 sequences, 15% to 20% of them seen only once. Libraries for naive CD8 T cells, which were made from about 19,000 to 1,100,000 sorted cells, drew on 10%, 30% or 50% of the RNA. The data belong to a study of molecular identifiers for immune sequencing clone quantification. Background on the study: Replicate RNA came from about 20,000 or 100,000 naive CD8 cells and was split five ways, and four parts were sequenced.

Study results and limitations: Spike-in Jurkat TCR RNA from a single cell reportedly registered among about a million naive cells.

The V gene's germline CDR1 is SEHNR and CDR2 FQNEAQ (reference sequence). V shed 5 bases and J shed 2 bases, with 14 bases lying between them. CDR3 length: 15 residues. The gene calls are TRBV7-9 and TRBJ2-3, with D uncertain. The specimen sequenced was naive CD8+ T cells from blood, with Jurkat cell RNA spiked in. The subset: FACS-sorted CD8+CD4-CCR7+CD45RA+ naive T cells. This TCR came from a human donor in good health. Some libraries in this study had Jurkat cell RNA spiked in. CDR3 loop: CASSPHLYSTDTQYF. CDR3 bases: TGTGCCAGCAGCCCCCATCTGTATTCCACAGATACGCAGTATTTT.